Listed below are T cell receptor beta chains from one sample, sequenced in a study of control samples from healthy donors and cancer patients. The method was immunoSEQ multiplex PCR; TCRdb's version includes in-frame clones alone and lacks a portion of them. This sample has around 140,000 clones, with roughly 92% found just once. Sample: blood. Source of these receptors: a man younger than 35 in good health. Both conserved end residues are part of each CDR3. Fields, in order: J gene, clone size, D gene, CDR3 length, V gene, CDR3 DNA, CDR3 protein. D genes are given only for firm matches. Clone size, where shown, is once, few, many, or a class for clones that have expanded.

TRBJ2-2	.	.	13	TRBV10-2	TGCGCCAGCAGTGGGACAAACACCGGGGAGCTGTTTTTT	CASSGTNTGELFF
TRBJ2-1	.	TRBD2	19	TRBV5-1	TGCGCCAGCAGCTTGGAGATTAGCGGGGGGCCGGGTCTTCCCAATGAGCAGTTCTTC	CASSLEISGGPGLPNEQFF
TRBJ1-2	.	.	14	TRBV5-1	TGCGCCAGCAGCTTTAACCGGGGGGAGGCTGGCTACACCTTC	CASSFNRGEAGYTF
TRBJ2-5	.	TRBD2	17	TRBV4-1	TGCGCCAGCAGCCAAGACCAAGGACTAGCGGTTCAAGAGACCCAGTACTTC	CASSQDQGLAVQETQYF
TRBJ1-1	.	.	13	TRBV19	TGTGCCAGTAGTGTCAGCACATCGCGGGAAGCTTTCTTT	CASSVSTSREAFF
TRBJ2-1	.	.	14	TRBV9	TGTGCCAGCAGCGTAGGGGGGCGGTGGAATGAGCAGTTCTTC	CASSVGGRWNEQFF
TRBJ1-2	.	.	15	TRBV7-2	TGTGCCAGCAGCCCCCAAACCCGGGGAATATATGGCTACACCTTC	CASSPQTRGIYGYTF
TRBJ2-1	once	.	13	TRBV30	TGTGCCTGGAGTCTCGAGGTAAGGAATGAGCAGTTCTTC	CAWSLEVRNEQFF
TRBJ1-6	.	.	14	TRBV7-9	TGTGCCAGCAGCTTAGGGGGTAATAATTCACCCCTCCACTTT	CASSLGGNNSPLHF
TRBJ1-1	.	.	9	TRBV6-6	TGTGCCCTGGGCACTGAAGCTTTCTTT	CALGTEAFF
TRBJ2-6	.	.	17	TRBV5-4	TGTGCCAGCAGCTTGGCCCGAAGGGGGTCTGGGGCCAACGTCCTGACTTTC	CASSLARRGSGANVLTF
TRBJ1-1	.	TRBD1	17	TRBV10-2	TGCGCCAGCAATCCCGGGACAGGGAAGATTCTGAACACTGAAGCTTTCTTT	CASNPGTGKILNTEAFF
TRBJ1-2	.	TRBD1	15	TRBV6-1	TGTGCCAGCAGTGAAGATGTAGGACAGGGGTATGGCTACACCTTC	CASSEDVGQGYGYTF
TRBJ2-5	once	.	13	TRBV10-3	TGTGCCATCAGTGAGTGGAGGGAGGAGACCCAGTACTTC	CAISEWREETQYF
TRBJ1-2	.	.	13	TRBV12-3/TRBV12-4	TGTGCCAGCAGTTCACCGGGGCGATATGGCTACACCTTC	CASSSPGRYGYTF
TRBJ2-7	.	TRBD1	17	TRBV4-1	TGCGCCAGCAGCTTCCAGGTCACCGGGACAGGGGCCCTAGAGCAGTACTTC	CASSFQVTGTGALEQYF
TRBJ1-3	.	TRBD1	13	TRBV5-6	TGTGCCAGCAACCCGACAGGGCTCGGCACCATATATTTT	CASNPTGLGTIYF
TRBJ1-2	.	TRBD1	15	TRBV6-6	TGTGCCAGCAACAGAAAATCCCAGGGGGGATATGGCTACACCTTC	CASNRKSQGGYGYTF
TRBJ2-3	once	TRBD2	17	TRBV19	TGTGCCAGTAGTATAGGGCCTAGCGGGGGCATCACAGATACGCAGTATTTT	CASSIGPSGGITDTQYF
TRBJ1-2	.	.	14	TRBV19	TGTGCCAGTAGTATTGTCAGGTCGCCTTATGGCTACACCTTC	CASSIVRSPYGYTF
TRBJ2-1	.	.	10	TRBV20-1	TGCAGTGCTACCAGTCTGGGGCAGTTCTTC	CSATSLGQFF
TRBJ2-3	.	TRBD2	15	TRBV28	TGTGCCAGCAGTTTATCGGGGGGGCGGACAGATACGCAGTATTTT	CASSLSGGRTDTQYF
TRBJ2-7	.	.	14	TRBV29-1	TGCAGCGTTGAAGACGCGTATGGGGGCTACGAGCAGTACTTC	CSVEDAYGGYEQYF
TRBJ1-5	.	TRBD1	14	TRBV18	TGTGCCAGCTCACCAGACAGGGGGAATCAGCCCCAGCATTTT	CASSPDRGNQPQHF
TRBJ1-2	.	.	14	TRBV4-2	TGTGCCAGCAGCCAAGAAAAGGGGAGTCATGGCTACACCTTC	CASSQEKGSHGYTF
TRBJ2-7	.	TRBD1	14	TRBV5-1	TGCGCCAGCAGACTGTTCCCTGACAGGGGGGAGCAGTACTTC	CASRLFPDRGEQYF
TRBJ2-7	once	TRBD1	13	TRBV23-1	TGCGCCAGCAGTCATGGGAGACAGGGCGAGCAGTACTTC	CASSHGRQGEQYF
TRBJ1-5	.	.	20	TRBV27	TGTGCCAGCAGTTTAGGGATGACAGCAGAGGGGCAGGGGAGGATCAGGCCCCAGCATTTT	CASSLGMTAEGQGRIRPQHF
TRBJ1-2	.	.	12	TRBV2	TGTGCCAGCAGTACAGGGATGAGTGGCTACACCTTC	CASSTGMSGYTF
TRBJ2-3	.	.	11	TRBV11-3	TGTGCCAGCAGCCGGGGAGATACGCAGTATTTT	CASSRGDTQYF
TRBJ1-1	.	.	14	TRBV5-4	TGTGCCATTCACACAATCAACGGGAACACTGAAGCTTTCTTT	CAIHTINGNTEAFF
TRBJ2-2	.	.	16	TRBV5-6	TGTGCCAGCAGCTTGAGCCAACCCGCGAACACCGGGGAGCTGTTTTTT	CASSLSQPANTGELFF
TRBJ1-5	.	.	13	TRBV15	TGTGCCACCAGCAGGGGGCTCAGTCAGCCCCAGCATTTT	CATSRGLSQPQHF
TRBJ2-7	.	.	11	TRBV20-1	TGCAGTGCTAGAGGGCCCTACGAGCAGTACTTC	CSARGPYEQYF
TRBJ1-1	.	.	13	TRBV5-1	TGCGCCAGCAGCCCTACATCGAACACTGAAGCTTTCTTT	CASSPTSNTEAFF
TRBJ1-1	.	TRBD1	16	TRBV4-2	TGTGCCAGCAGCCAAGGAGGGGGCAGAGTGAACACTGAAGCTTTCTTT	CASSQGGGRVNTEAFF
TRBJ1-6	.	.	16	TRBV30	TGTGCCTGGAGTTGGATAGTTGGGGGCTATAATTCACCCCTCCACTTT	CAWSWIVGGYNSPLHF
TRBJ2-7	.	.	15	TRBV7-9	TGTGCCAGCAGCCCTTTCGGATTAGGGGCCTACGAGCAGTACTTC	CASSPFGLGAYEQYF
TRBJ2-3	.	TRBD2	18	TRBV4-2	TGTGCCAGCAGCCAAGTTTTTCGACTAGCGGGGAATAAGGGGACGCAGTATTTT	CASSQVFRLAGNKGTQYF
TRBJ2-7	.	.	12	TRBV15	TGTGCCACCAGCAACTCGGGCGCCAAGCAGTACTTC	CATSNSGAKQYF
TRBJ2-7	.	.	14	TRBV10-3	TGTGCCATCAGTGAGTGGCAGGGACCCTACGAGCAGTACTTC	CAISEWQGPYEQYF
TRBJ1-1	.	.	14	TRBV16	TGTGCCAGCAGCCAAAACCCGGAGAACACTGAAGCTTTCTTT	CASSQNPENTEAFF
TRBJ2-7	.	TRBD1	13	TRBV10-3	TGTGCCTCGTCGACAGGGGGGATGGAGGGGCAGTACTTC	CASSTGGMEGQYF
TRBJ1-1	few	.	17	TRBV29-1	TGCAGCGTTGATTTGAGGGGAATAACACCGATGAACACTGAAGCTTTCTTT	CSVDLRGITPMNTEAFF
TRBJ1-1	.	.	12	TRBV15	TGTGCCACCAGCAGCCCGGAGGGTGGGGCTTTCTTT	CATSSPEGGAFF